This TCR beta chain was observed in a study of shared clonotypes between healthy human individuals (dated by TCRdb to 2020 to 2022). Describing the broader study: A few men and a couple of women, aged 18 to 49 years, made up the cohort. For each donor, three plates each were used for CD4 naive and CD4 memory, two plates were used for CD8 naive, and one plate was used for CD8 memory. Between about 0.8 and 8.9 billion PBMCs per donor were obtained by leukapheresis. To increase sequencing depth and limit assay-specific biases, TCR repertoire library preparation and sequencing were carried out by different laboratories using diverse techniques. To estimate repertoire size and how much clonotype sharing occurs between individuals, the study deeply sequenced the blood TCR repertoires of five healthy adults.

Spanning cysteine to phenylalanine, the CDR3 consists of 15 amino acids. CDR3 DNA is the only sequence kept; it has 45 bases, read in frame from the first base. V is reduced by 1 base and J by 1 base, leaving a spacing of 10 bases between them. CDR1 and CDR2 (SGHVS, FNYEAQ) derive from the germline V gene. Using the deep immunoSEQ assay, multiplex PCR amplified TCR CDR3 regions from genomic DNA. Genomic DNA extracted from each cell subset was distributed evenly over all wells of several immunoSEQ 96-well plates, and each plate served as one replicate. Each replicate PCR for sorted subsets received roughly 200 ng genomic DNA, equal to 30,000 or so T cell genomes. The purified libraries were quantified using a Qubit 3.0 fluorometer, sized with a Bioanalyzer 2100, and then quantified again using the KAPA Library Quantification kit. Each immunoSEQ 96-well plate was sequenced on its own single-read 150-cycle Illumina NextSeq 550 flow cell. The original methods were these. Because the immunoSEQ output held only junctional sequences and lacked quality scores, the filtering could not match the filtering applied to full-length reads. Sequences were annotated with PyIR, a Python wrapper for IgBLAST v1.9, and V/J genes and CDR3 were assigned using IMGT germline references. Reads were removed for weak V/J assignments (E-value above 1e-6), missing CDR3, stop codons, out-of-frame junctions, or ambiguous translated residues. A V3J clonotype was defined by an identical inferred V gene, J gene, and CDR3 amino acid sequence. Percentage overlap between repertoires was calculated by dividing the number of shared unique clonotypes by the size of the smaller repertoire. Three approaches were used to assess repertoire richness: RTK rarefaction, the Chao1 estimator, and Recon v2.1 estimates of unobserved clonotypes. OLGA was used to compute generation probabilities for all TCRbeta clonotypes that the gDNA method yielded from a handful of donors. TCRdb holds this immuneACCESS table with in-frame rearrangements only. Some clones are missing; in checked studies, unresolved V genes explain under half, and the rest has no known cause. V and J calls and clone size come straight from that table; D and trimming were deduced from the DNA. The sample contains 800,000 to 950,000 clones, just over 95% of them found a single time. Less than 0.3% of the sample comes from the top ten.

Concerning this clone itself: Its antigen is currently not known. No base quality information exists; no much larger clone differs at one position.

On the study overall, not on this receptor specifically: Compared with non-shared clonotypes, clonotypes shared by all four sorted-subset donors had higher generation probabilities. When a few donors were compared, the shared fraction of clonotypes was 5% to 6.5% for naive CD4, over 3% for naive CD8, 2.3% for memory CD4, and roughly 0.4% for memory CD8. Even with the large sequencing depth, rarefaction of the sorted-subset datasets indicated that sequencing was incomplete. Naive subsets generally had larger estimated clonotype richness than memory subsets did. The small number of donors limited the genetic and exposure-history diversity represented. Only blood was sampled, and tissue TCR repertoires likely differ from those in blood. Pairwise subsampling led to the expectation that sequencing depth would affect the degree of clonotype sharing among donors.

CD8 naive samples were obtained by positive selection for CCR7 among CD45RO-negative cells, yielding a CD45RA+CCR7+ population from which TemRA cells were excluded. Healthy HIV-negative adults with no recently reported acute infections or vaccinations were included as donors. Every donor was a Caucasian adult residing in Nashville, Tennessee, USA. Blood was obtained by leukapheresis, after which PBMCs were separated by Ficoll-Histopaque density gradient centrifugation and cryopreserved in liquid nitrogen vapor phase. Analytical flow cytometry was used to check the purity and quantity of each magnetically sorted T cell population. From each sorted fraction, genomic DNA was isolated and quantified by UV absorbance on a Nanodrop 2000c.

Specimen: naive CD8+ T cells sorted from blood. Reading the label with the study, this specimen's cell subset or site is: CD45RA+CCR7+. The TCR originated in a man aged 25 to 40 in good health. Recombination connected TRBV7-6 to TRBJ1-1; the D gene is perhaps TRBD1, from 6 matching bases. The CDR3 loop reads CASSLEWGQNTEAFF. The DNA sequence reads TGTGCCAGCAGCTTAGAGTGGGGGCAGAACACTGAAGCTTTCTTT.